This TCR beta chain was captured in a study of human T cells and chemical hapten exposure. As for the study in general: Patches that contained 0.01% DPC were applied to the upper back and read at 6 days.

Per the germline V gene, CDR1 is SGHVS and CDR2 is FNYEAQ. Between the trimmed V and J ends, which lost 0 bases and 2 bases, there was a span of 10 bases. This CDR3 is 16 amino acids long. Time point: patch test 2, 6 weeks after DPC sensitization. Treatment meaning: therapeutic diphenylcyclopropenone sensitization with weekly scalp DPC. TCRdb re-analysed the RACE reads in MiXCR, keeping a single row per CDR3 protein. Here the sample spans over 130,000 distinct CDR3 sequences, about 12% being singletons. The material sequenced was whole blood, taken in connection with sensitization to the hapten diphenylcyclopropenone (DPC). The receptor was derived from a woman in her fifties or sixties with alopecia areata. Some clones in this sample may be carry-over from other donors' samples. The V call is TRBV7-6, the J call TRBJ1-4; D may be TRBD1 (6 bases). The CDR3 bases are TGTGCCAGCAGCTTAGCGCCTCAGGGGACTAATGAAAAACTGTTTTTT. Protein product: CASSLAPQGTNEKLFF.